This record concerns one TCR beta chain sequence. The sample originates from a study of cytomegalovirus exposure and HLA in healthy donors. The CDR3 sequence is 13 residues long. Germline-derived CDR1 and CDR2 are MNHNS and SASEGT. With 1 base removed from V and 3 bases from J, the gap between germline ends came to 6 bases. Vbeta (60) and Jbeta (13) primers were used in the PCR. The data were produced by immunoSEQ multiplex PCR, yet TCRdb's version contains in-frame clones alone and is incomplete. The sample holds over 30,000 clones, roughly 89% seen once. Sequenced material: PBMCs. The gene calls are TRBV6-1 and TRBJ1-1; the D is unclear. The clonotype was recovered from a woman aged 40 to 49 in good health and CMV-seropositive. CDR3 protein: CASSEGGDTEAFF. DNA for the CDR3: TGTGCCAGCAGTGAAGGCGGGGACACTGAAGCTTTCTTT.